These T cell receptor beta chains were read from a single sample in a study of T cell responses to AZD1222 COVID-19 vaccine. The repertoire was sequenced with immunoSEQ multiplex PCR; TCRdb's copy has only in-frame clones and lacks some. The data show about 150,000 clones, about 90% seen once. Material: peripheral blood, obtained on day 0 of AZD1222 vaccination. All receptors come from an adult in good health. The CDR3 runs from the conserved cysteine through the conserved F or W. D genes are given only for firm matches. Only part of the rows carry a size: once, few, many, or a class if the clone is expanded.

length,J,size,D,V,DNA,CDR3
12,TRBJ1-2,NA,NA,TRBV27,TGTGCCAGCAGTTATACCTCGGGAGGCTACACCTTC,CASSYTSGGYTF
13,TRBJ2-3,NA,NA,TRBV12-3/TRBV12-4,TGTGCCACCACGACAGGTAGCACAGATACGCAGTATTTT,CATTTGSTDTQYF
13,TRBJ2-7,NA,TRBD1,TRBV12-3/TRBV12-4,TGTGCCAGCAGGGCGACAGGGAGCTACGAGCAGTACTTC,CASRATGSYEQYF
13,TRBJ1-1,NA,NA,TRBV6-5,TGTGCCGGATTCCGCAGGGTCCAGTCCGAAGCTTTCTTT,CAGFRRVQSEAFF
14,TRBJ1-5,NA,NA,TRBV19,TGTGCCAGTGAACTAGGGCGAGGTTATCAGCCCCAGCATTTT,CASELGRGYQPQHF
12,TRBJ1-2,NA,NA,TRBV7-6,TGTGCCAGCAGCCTCCCGGGTGGAGGCTACACCTTC,CASSLPGGGYTF
13,TRBJ1-1,once,TRBD1,TRBV5-4,TGTGCCAGCAGCGACAGGGGAAAAACTGAAGCTTTCTTT,CASSDRGKTEAFF
14,TRBJ2-1,NA,TRBD1,TRBV10-3,TGTGCCATCAGTCCGGGACAGGGTTTTAATGAGCAGTTCTTC,CAISPGQGFNEQFF
18,TRBJ2-4,NA,TRBD2,TRBV7-3,TGTGCCAGCAGCTTAACGGCACTAGCGGGGGTTCACAAAAACATTCAGTACTTC,CASSLTALAGVHKNIQYF
17,TRBJ2-1,NA,TRBD1,TRBV11-3,TGTGCCAGCAGCTTAGTATCGGGGACAGGGGCCTACAATGAGCAGTTCTTC,CASSLVSGTGAYNEQFF
14,TRBJ1-5,NA,TRBD1,TRBV5-1,TGCGCCAGCAGCACCGGACAGGGGGATCAGCCCCAGCATTTT,CASSTGQGDQPQHF
15,TRBJ1-2,NA,NA,TRBV6-1,TGTGCCAGCAGTGAAGTTCCAGGGGAAGGCTATGGCTACACCTTC,CASSEVPGEGYGYTF
15,TRBJ1-3,NA,NA,TRBV13,TGTGCCAGCAGCTTAGGGTTCAGGGGAAGGAACACCATATATTTT,CASSLGFRGRNTIYF
12,TRBJ1-6,once,TRBD1,TRBV5-1,TGCGCCAGCAGCCAGGGGGACTCACCCCTCCACTTT,CASSQGDSPLHF
14,TRBJ2-3,NA,TRBD2,TRBV6-2/TRBV6-3,TGTGCCAGCAGTTTTCGGGGGGGCTGGGATACGCAGTATTTT,CASSFRGGWDTQYF
16,TRBJ1-1,NA,NA,TRBV6-2/TRBV6-3,TGTGCCAGCAGTCACGACAGGTCCTCGCAGAACACTGAAGCTTTCTTT,CASSHDRSSQNTEAFF
14,TRBJ1-6,NA,NA,TRBV3-1/TRBV3-2,TGTGCCACCAATGGCGGGGTCTATAATTCACCCCTCCACTTT,CATNGGVYNSPLHF
14,TRBJ2-5,NA,NA,TRBV4-1,TGCGCCAGCAGCCAAGCCGGGACCCCAGAGACCCAGTACTTC,CASSQAGTPETQYF
15,TRBJ2-7,NA,NA,TRBV28,TGTGCCAGCAGTTCGTCACAGGACAGCCCCTACGAGCAGTACTTC,CASSSSQDSPYEQYF
15,TRBJ1-2,NA,NA,TRBV7-9,TGTGCCAGCAGCTCCCCGGGAGAACGCGTACATGGCTACACCTTC,CASSSPGERVHGYTF
14,TRBJ1-1,NA,NA,TRBV6-5,TGTGCCAGCAGTTCCCCGGGACAGAACACTGAAGCTTTCTTT,CASSSPGQNTEAFF
12,TRBJ2-1,NA,NA,TRBV12-3/TRBV12-4,TGTGCCATGTCGGAAGGGGCCAATGAGCAGTTCTTC,CAMSEGANEQFF